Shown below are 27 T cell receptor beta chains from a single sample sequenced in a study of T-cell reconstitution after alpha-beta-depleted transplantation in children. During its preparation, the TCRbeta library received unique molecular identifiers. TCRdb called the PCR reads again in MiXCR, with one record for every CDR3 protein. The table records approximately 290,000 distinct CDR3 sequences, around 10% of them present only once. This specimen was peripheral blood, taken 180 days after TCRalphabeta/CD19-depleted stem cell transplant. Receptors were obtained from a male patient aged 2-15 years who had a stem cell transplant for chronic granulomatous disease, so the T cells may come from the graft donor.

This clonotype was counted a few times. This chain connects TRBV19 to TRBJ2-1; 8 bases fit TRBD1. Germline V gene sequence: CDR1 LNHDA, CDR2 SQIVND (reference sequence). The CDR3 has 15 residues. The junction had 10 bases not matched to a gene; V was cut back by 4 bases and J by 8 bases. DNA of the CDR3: TGTGCCAGTAGTAGGAGCACCGGGACAGGATATGAGCAGTTCTTC. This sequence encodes CASSRSTGTGYEQFF.

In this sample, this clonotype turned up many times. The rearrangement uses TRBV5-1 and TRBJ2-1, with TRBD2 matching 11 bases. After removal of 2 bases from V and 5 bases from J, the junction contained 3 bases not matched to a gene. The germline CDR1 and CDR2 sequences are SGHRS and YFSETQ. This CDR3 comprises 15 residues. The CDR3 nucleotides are TGCGCCAGCAGCTTTAGCGGGAGGGCCGACAATGAGCAGTTCTTC. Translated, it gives CASSFSGRADNEQFF.

The chain's CDR3 is CSVGLGDTEAFF. In nucleotides, the CDR3 is TGCAGCGTTGGTTTGGGTGACACTGAAGCTTTCTTT. The chain is built from TRBV29-1 and TRBJ1-1; no clear D gene. Germline V gene lookup returns CDR1 SQVTM and CDR2 ANQGSEA. The CDR3 totals 12 residues. The germline V and J ends were trimmed by 4 bases and 3 bases, with 9 bases remaining between them.

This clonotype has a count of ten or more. The CDR3 DNA reads TGTGCCAGCAGCCCACGACAGGGAAATCTGAACACTGAAGCTTTCTTT. This codes for CASSPRQGNLNTEAFF. The rearrangement uses TRBV7-8 and TRBJ1-1, with TRBD1 matching 7 bases. The CDR3 runs 16 residues. Trimming removed 5 bases from V and 0 bases from J; junction bases left unmatched: 9. CDR1 and CDR2 (germline): SGHVS, FQNEAQ. Together with reference TRBV7-8 and TRBJ1-1, the CDR3 gives the full variable domain: GAGVSQSPRYKVAKRGQDVALRCDPISGHVSLFWYQQALGQGPEFLTYFQNEAQLDKSGLPSDRFFAERPEGSVSTLKIQRTQQEDSAVYLCASSPRQGNLNTEAFFGQGTRLTVV.

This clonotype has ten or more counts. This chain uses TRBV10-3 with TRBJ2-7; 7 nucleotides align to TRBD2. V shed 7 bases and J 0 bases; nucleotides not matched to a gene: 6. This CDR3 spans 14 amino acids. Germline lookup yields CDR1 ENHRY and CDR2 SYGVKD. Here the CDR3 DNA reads TGTGCCATCAAACCGGGACTATTCTCCTACGAGCAGTACTTC. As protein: CAIKPGLFSYEQYF.

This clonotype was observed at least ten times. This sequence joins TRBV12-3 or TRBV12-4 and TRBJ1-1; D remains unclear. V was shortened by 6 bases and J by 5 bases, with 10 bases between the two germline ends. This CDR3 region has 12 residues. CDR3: CASSLDGTEAFF. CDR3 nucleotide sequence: TGTGCCAGCAGCCTGGACGGTACTGAAGCTTTCTTT.

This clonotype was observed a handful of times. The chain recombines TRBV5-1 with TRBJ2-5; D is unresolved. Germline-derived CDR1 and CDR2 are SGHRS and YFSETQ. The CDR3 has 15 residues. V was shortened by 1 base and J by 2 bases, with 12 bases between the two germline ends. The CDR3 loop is CASSLIRVDQETQYF. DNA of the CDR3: TGCGCCAGCAGCTTGATCCGGGTCGATCAAGAGACCCAGTACTTC.

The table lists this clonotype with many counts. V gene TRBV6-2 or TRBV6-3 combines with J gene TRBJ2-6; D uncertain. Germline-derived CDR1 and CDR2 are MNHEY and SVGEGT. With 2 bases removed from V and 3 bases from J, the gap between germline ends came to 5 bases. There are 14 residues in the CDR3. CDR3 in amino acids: CASSYPGGANVLTF. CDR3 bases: TGTGCCAGCAGTTACCCGGGTGGGGCCAACGTCCTGACTTTC.

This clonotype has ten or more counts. CDR3 residues: CASSSGTGKRHQPQHF. Here the CDR3 DNA reads TGTGCCAGCAGTTCAGGGACAGGGAAACGTCATCAGCCCCAGCATTTT. This sequence joins TRBV27 and TRBJ1-5; the match to TRBD1 covers 9 bases. Losses at the gene ends were 4 bases for V and 5 bases for J; bases not matched to a gene: 9. In germline, CDR1 is MNHEY, CDR2 SMNVEV (reference sequence). The CDR3 spans 16 residues.

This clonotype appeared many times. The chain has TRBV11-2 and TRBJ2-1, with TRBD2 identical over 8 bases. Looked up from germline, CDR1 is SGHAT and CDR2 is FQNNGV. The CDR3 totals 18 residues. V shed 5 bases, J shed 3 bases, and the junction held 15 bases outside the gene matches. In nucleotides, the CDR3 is TGTGCCAGCAGCCCGGGAGGTAACGGGGGGGCCCTCTACAATGAGCAGTTCTTC. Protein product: CASSPGGNGGALYNEQFF.

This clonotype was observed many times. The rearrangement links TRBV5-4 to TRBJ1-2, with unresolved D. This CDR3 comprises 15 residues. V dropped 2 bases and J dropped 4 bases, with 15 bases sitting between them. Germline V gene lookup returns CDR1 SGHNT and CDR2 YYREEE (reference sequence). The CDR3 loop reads CASSLKSDGLYGYTF. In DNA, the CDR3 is TGTGCCAGCAGCTTAAAATCAGACGGCCTCTATGGCTACACCTTC.

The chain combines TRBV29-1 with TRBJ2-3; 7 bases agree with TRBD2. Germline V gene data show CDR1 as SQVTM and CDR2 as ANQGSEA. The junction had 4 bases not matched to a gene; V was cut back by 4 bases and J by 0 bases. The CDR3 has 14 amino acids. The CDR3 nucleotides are TGCAGCGTTGTAGCGGGCCAGAGCACAGATACGCAGTATTTT. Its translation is CSVVAGQSTDTQYF.

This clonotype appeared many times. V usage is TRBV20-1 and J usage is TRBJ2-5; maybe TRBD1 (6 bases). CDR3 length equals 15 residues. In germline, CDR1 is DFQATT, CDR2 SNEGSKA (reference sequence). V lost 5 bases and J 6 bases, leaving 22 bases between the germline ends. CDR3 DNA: TGCAGTGCTTGGGGGATGGGGGCTAGCATAAAGACCCAGTACTTC. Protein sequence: CSAWGMGASIKTQYF.

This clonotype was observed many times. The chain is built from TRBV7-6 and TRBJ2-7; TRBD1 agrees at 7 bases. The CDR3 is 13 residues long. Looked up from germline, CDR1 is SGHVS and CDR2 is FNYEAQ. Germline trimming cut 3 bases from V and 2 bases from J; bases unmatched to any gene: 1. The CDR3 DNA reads TGTGCCAGCAGCTTCAGGGGGACCTACGAGCAGTACTTC. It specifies CASSFRGTYEQYF. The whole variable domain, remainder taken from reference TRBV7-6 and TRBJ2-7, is GAGVSQSPRYKVTKRGQDVALRCDPISGHVSLYWYRQALGQGPEFLTYFNYEAQQDKSGLPNDRFSAERPEGSISTLTIQRTEQRDSAMYRCASSFRGTYEQYFGPGTRLTVT.

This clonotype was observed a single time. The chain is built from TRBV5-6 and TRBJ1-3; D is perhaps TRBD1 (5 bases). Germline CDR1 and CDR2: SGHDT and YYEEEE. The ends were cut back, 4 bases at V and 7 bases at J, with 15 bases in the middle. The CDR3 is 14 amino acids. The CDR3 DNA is TGTGCCAGCAGCGAGCAAAGAGGGGAGAACACCATATATTTT. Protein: CASSEQRGENTIYF.

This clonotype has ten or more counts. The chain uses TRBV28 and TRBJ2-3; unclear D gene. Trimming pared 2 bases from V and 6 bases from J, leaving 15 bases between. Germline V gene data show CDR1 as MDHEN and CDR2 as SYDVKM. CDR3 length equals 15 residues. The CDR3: CASSLGGPLIDTQYF. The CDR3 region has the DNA TGTGCCAGCAGTTTAGGCGGACCCCTGATTGATACGCAGTATTTT.

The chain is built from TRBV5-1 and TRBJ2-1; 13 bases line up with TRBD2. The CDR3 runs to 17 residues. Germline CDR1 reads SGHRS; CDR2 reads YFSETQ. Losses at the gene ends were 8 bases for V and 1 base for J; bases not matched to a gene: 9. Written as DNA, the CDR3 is TGCGCCAGAAGCCCCCGGACTAGCGGGAGTTCCTACAATGAGCAGTTCTTC. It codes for CARSPRTSGSSYNEQFF.

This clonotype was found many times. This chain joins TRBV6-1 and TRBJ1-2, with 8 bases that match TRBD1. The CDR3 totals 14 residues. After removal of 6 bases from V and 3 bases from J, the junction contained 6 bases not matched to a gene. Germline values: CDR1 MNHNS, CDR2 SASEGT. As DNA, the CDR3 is TGTGCCAGCAGAATCTACAGGGGGGACTATGGCTACACCTTC. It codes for CASRIYRGDYGYTF.

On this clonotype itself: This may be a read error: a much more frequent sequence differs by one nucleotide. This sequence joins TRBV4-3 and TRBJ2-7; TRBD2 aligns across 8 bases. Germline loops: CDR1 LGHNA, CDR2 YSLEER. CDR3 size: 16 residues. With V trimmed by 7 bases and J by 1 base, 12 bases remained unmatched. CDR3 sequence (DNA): TGCGCCAGCACCCCCGTGGGCGGGGGGCCTTCCTACGAGCAGTACTTC. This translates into CASTPVGGGPSYEQYF.

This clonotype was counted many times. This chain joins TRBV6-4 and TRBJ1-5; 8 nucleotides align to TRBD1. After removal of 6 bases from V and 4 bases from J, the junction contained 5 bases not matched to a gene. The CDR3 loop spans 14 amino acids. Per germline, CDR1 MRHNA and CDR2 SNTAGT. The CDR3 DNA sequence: TGTGCCAGCAGCCCACAGGGGGGGAATCAGCCCCAGCATTTT. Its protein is CASSPQGGNQPQHF.

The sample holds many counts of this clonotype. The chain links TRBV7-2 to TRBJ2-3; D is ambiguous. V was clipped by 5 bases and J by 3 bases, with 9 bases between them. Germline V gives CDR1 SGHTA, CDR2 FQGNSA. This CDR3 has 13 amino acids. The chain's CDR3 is CASSVSVTDTQYF. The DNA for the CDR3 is TGTGCCAGCAGCGTGTCAGTTACAGATACGCAGTATTTT.

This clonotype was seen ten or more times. CDR3 in DNA: TGTGCCAGCACTGACAGGGGGCTGAACACCGGGGAGCTGTTTTTT. Translation gives CASTDRGLNTGELFF. The chain is built from TRBV12-3 or TRBV12-4 and TRBJ2-2; TRBD1 aligns across 10 bases. CDR3 length equals 15 residues. J was trimmed by 1 base and V by 7 bases; bases with no gene match: 3.

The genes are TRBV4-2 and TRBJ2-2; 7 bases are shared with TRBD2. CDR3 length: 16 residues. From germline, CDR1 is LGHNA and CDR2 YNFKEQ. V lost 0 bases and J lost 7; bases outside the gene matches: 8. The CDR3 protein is CASSQEIRGVGGELFF. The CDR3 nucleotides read TGTGCCAGCAGCCAAGAAATCCGGGGGGTGGGCGGGGAGCTGTTTTTT.

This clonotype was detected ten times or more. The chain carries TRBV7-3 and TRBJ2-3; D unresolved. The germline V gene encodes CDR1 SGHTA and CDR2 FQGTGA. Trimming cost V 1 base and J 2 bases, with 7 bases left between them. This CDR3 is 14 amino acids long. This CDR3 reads CASSLIASTDTQYF. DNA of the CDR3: TGTGCCAGCAGCTTAATTGCGTCCACAGATACGCAGTATTTT.

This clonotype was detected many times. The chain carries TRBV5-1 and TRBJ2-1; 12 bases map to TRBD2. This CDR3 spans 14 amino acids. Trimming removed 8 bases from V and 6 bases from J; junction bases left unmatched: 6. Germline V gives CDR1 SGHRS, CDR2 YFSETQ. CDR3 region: CASRLAGVGNEQFF. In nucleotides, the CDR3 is TGCGCCAGTCGACTAGCGGGAGTTGGCAATGAGCAGTTCTTC.

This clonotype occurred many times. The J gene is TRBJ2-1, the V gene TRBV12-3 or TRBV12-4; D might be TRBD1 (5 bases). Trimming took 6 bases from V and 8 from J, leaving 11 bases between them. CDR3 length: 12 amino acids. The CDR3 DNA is TGTGCCAGCAGCTCATCAGGGTATGAGCAGTTCTTC. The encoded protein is CASSSSGYEQFF.

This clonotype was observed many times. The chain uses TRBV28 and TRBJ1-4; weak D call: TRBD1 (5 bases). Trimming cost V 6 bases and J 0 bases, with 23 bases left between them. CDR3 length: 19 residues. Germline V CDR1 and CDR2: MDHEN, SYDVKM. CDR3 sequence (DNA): TGTGCCAGCAGAACCAAATCCGGGACGGCTACGGCAACTAATGAAAAACTGTTTTTT. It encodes CASRTKSGTATATNEKLFF.